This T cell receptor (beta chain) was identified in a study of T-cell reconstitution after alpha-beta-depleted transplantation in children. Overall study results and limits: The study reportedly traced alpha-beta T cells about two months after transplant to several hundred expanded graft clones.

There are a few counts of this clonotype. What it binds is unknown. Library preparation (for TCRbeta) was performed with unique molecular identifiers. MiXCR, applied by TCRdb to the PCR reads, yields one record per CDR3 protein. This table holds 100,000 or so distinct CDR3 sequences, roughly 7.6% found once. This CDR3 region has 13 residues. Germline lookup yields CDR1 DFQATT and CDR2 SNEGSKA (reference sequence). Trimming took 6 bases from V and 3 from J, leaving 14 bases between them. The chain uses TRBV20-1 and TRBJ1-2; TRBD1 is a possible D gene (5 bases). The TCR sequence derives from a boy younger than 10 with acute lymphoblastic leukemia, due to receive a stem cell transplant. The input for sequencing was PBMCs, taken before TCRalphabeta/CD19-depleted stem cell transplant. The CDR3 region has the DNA TGCAGTGCGGACGCCGGGGCCCACTATGGCTACACCTTC. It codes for CSADAGAHYGYTF.